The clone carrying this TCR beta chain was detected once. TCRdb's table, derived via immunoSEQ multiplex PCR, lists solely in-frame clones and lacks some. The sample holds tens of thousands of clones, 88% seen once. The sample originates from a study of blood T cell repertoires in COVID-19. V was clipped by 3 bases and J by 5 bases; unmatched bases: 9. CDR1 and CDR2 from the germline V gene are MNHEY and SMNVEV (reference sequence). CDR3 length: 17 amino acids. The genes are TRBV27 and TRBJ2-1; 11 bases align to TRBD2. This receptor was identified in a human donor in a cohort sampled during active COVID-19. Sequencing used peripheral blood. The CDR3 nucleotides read TGTGCCAGCAGTTTTAGCGGGGGGGCTACGGAGGACAATGAGCAGTTCTTC. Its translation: CASSFSGGATEDNEQFF.